This T cell receptor beta chain was documented in a study of T cell responses to AZD1222 COVID-19 vaccine. The data were produced by immunoSEQ multiplex PCR, yet TCRdb's version contains in-frame clones alone and is incomplete. The table shows around 71,000 clones, with over 80% occurring only once. The TCR was taken from an adult in good health. The specimen was peripheral blood, collected on day 0 of AZD1222 vaccination.

The CDR3 sequence: CASSQAAGGYGYTF. The CDR3 DNA reads as TGCGCCAGCAGCCAAGCCGCAGGGGGCTATGGCTACACCTTC. The rearrangement joins TRBV4-3 to TRBJ1-2, with 7 bases fitting TRBD1. In germline, CDR1 is LGHNA, CDR2 YSLEER. Trimming removed 1 base from V and 4 bases from J; junction bases left unmatched: 3. The CDR3 contains 14 residues.